The entry below gives a single T cell receptor beta chain sequence along with its context. The assay was immunoSEQ multiplex PCR, and TCRdb's table has in-frame clones only and misses some. The table lists hundreds of thousands of clones, approximately 86% of them singletons. This CDR3 has 15 amino acids. Germline V CDR1 and CDR2: MGHRA, YSYEKL. Trimming stripped 1 base from V and 4 bases from J, with 14 bases between. The source of the sample is a study of blood T cell repertoires in COVID-19. Study details: Whether acute or convalescent, the COVID-19 samples came from the United States, Italy and Spain. The cDNA or gDNA used as material had been derived from T cells, B-cell-depleted T cells, or PBMCs.

This sequence was found in a woman aged 40-49 years with acute COVID-19. This rearrangement joins TRBV4-1 to TRBJ2-7, with D unclear. The sequencing input was PBMCs or T cells enriched from blood (not recorded which). Here the CDR3 DNA reads TGCGCCAGCAGCCAAGGAGCCTCCTCGGTGTACGAGCAGTACTTC. It specifies CASSQGASSVYEQYF.